The 30 T cell receptor beta chains listed next were all sequenced from one sample in a study of technical replicates of blood from a few donors. Measured with immunoSEQ multiplex PCR; TCRdb has only the in-frame clones, and not every one. The sample has about 15,000 clones; more than 80% are singletons. Sequencing was done on a sample of PBMCs. The source is a human donor in good health.

The J gene is TRBJ1-1, the V gene TRBV2; D is uncertain. Germline lookup yields CDR1 SNHLY and CDR2 FYNNEI. V lost 6 bases and J 8 bases, leaving 10 bases between the germline ends. CDR3 size: 11 residues. The CDR3 sequence is CASRVGREAFF. The CDR3 DNA sequence: TGTGCCAGCAGGGTGGGCAGAGAAGCTTTCTTT.

This clone showed up just a few times. V gene TRBV5-1 combines with J gene TRBJ1-2, with D maybe TRBD1 (5 bases). In germline, CDR1 is SGHRS, CDR2 YFSETQ. This CDR3 comprises 13 residues. With 0 bases removed from V and 8 bases from J, the gap between germline ends came to 11 bases. CDR3 in amino acids: CASSLDQGRGYTF. CDR3 bases: TGCGCCAGCAGCTTGGATCAGGGTCGAGGCTACACCTTC.

In this sample, this clone turned up once. The chain carries TRBV30 and TRBJ2-1; 9 bases fit TRBD1. Trimming took 3 bases from V and 5 from J; bases not matched to a gene: 5. Germline V gene data show CDR1 as GTSNPN and CDR2 as SVGIG (reference sequence). This CDR3 region has 14 residues. CDR3 sequence: CAWRSRDRDNEQFF. CDR3 nucleotide sequence: TGTGCCTGGAGGTCCCGGGACAGGGACAATGAGCAGTTCTTC. The variable domain in full, completed from reference TRBV30 and TRBJ2-1, reads SQTIHQWPATLVQPVGSPLSLECTVEGTSNPNLYWYRQAAGRGLQLLFYSVGIGQISSEVPQNLSASRPQDRQFILSSKKLLLSDSGFYLCAWRSRDRDNEQFFGPGTRLTVL.

J is TRBJ2-2 and V is TRBV11-3; TRBD1 agrees at 9 bases. The CDR3 runs 18 residues. In germline, CDR1 is SGHNT, CDR2 YENEEA. V dropped 1 base and J dropped 1; count of bases not matched to a gene: 7. The CDR3 sequence is CASSLGYRGLGNTGELFF. CDR3 DNA: TGTGCCAGCAGCTTAGGGTACAGGGGGCTGGGGAACACCGGGGAGCTGTTTTTT. Drawing the rest from reference TRBV11-3 and TRBJ2-2, the complete variable domain is EAGVVQSPRYKIIEKKQPVAFWCNPISGHNTLYWYLQNLGQGPELLIRYENEEAVDDSQLPKDRFSAERLKGVDSTLKIQPAELGDSAVYLCASSLGYRGLGNTGELFFGEGSRLTVL.

Concerning this clone itself: An end of the junction differs from the germline gene, which may be a read error. The J gene is TRBJ2-2, the V gene TRBV9; 9 bases fit TRBD1. Germline CDR1 is SGDLS and CDR2 is YYNGEE. The CDR3 has 16 amino acids. This CDR3 is CASSGVTGQGSRGAVF. CDR3 DNA sequence: TGTGCCAGCAGCGGAGTTACGGGACAGGGATCCCGGGGAGCTGTTTTT.

The rearrangement uses TRBV5-6 and TRBJ1-2; maybe TRBD1 (5 bases). Per the germline V gene, CDR1 is SGHDT and CDR2 is YYEEEE. This CDR3 comprises 14 residues. V shed 1 base and J shed 2 bases, with 9 bases lying between them. The CDR3 sequence: CASSLIQGNYGYTF. CDR3 sequence (DNA): TGTGCCAGCAGCTTGATCCAGGGCAACTATGGCTACACCTTC.

In this sample, this clone turned up a few times. This chain's CDR3 is CASSVISGRTAINEQFF. The CDR3 DNA reads as TGTGCCAGCAGTGTGATTAGCGGGAGGACCGCTATTAATGAGCAGTTCTTC. The chain combines TRBV6-4 with TRBJ2-1, with 10 positions matching TRBD2. The CDR3 loop spans 17 amino acids. V lost 4 bases and J lost 7; bases outside the gene matches: 13. Germline CDR1 is MRHNA and CDR2 is SNTAGT.

In its sample, this clone was seen once. The rearrangement links TRBV5-1 to TRBJ2-7; perhaps TRBD1 as D (6 bases). The V end was cut by 3 bases, the J end by 4 bases, with 14 bases between. From germline, CDR1 is SGHRS and CDR2 YFSETQ. CDR3 size: 14 residues. The CDR3 is CASSWQGSDYEQYF. The CDR3 DNA reads as TGCGCCAGCAGCTGGCAGGGGTCCGATTACGAGCAGTACTTC.

The chain recombines TRBV5-1 with TRBJ2-7; weak D call: TRBD1 (5 bases). Germline CDR1 SGHRS, CDR2 YFSETQ. Trimming took off 0 bases at V and 2 bases at J, with 9 bases between the two ends. The length of the CDR3 is 14 residues. CDR3 sequence (DNA): TGCGCCAGCAGCTTGGACAGGCCGACCTACGAGCAGTACTTC. It is translated as CASSLDRPTYEQYF. The complete variable domain, with remaining parts taken from reference TRBV5-1 and TRBJ2-7, reads KAGVTQTPRYLIKTRGQQVTLSCSPISGHRSVSWYQQTPGQGLQFLFEYFSETQRNKGNFPGRFSGRQFSNSRSEMNVSTLELGDSALYLCASSLDRPTYEQYFGPGTRLTVT.

J is TRBJ2-7 and V is TRBV5-1, with a possible D match to TRBD2 (6 bases). CDR3 length equals 17 residues. The germline CDR1 and CDR2 sequences are SGHRS and YFSETQ. V lost 0 bases and J lost 0, with 16 bases in between. For the CDR3, the DNA is TGCGCCAGCAGCTTGGCCGCTATGGGCGGGATCTCCTACGAGCAGTACTTC. Amino acids: CASSLAAMGGISYEQYF. Combining the CDR3 with reference TRBV5-1 and TRBJ2-7 gives the whole variable domain KAGVTQTPRYLIKTRGQQVTLSCSPISGHRSVSWYQQTPGQGLQFLFEYFSETQRNKGNFPGRFSGRQFSNSRSEMNVSTLELGDSALYLCASSLAAMGGISYEQYFGPGTRLTVT.

The chain has TRBV27 and TRBJ2-5, with TRBD1 matching 7 bases. Germline lookup yields CDR1 MNHEY and CDR2 SMNVEV (reference sequence). Trimming removed 5 bases from V and 5 bases from J; junction bases left unmatched: 8. The CDR3 consists of 14 residues. CDR3 bases: TGTGCCAGCAGTCCAGGGACAGCCGGGGAGACCCAGTACTTC. This sequence encodes CASSPGTAGETQYF.

This clone was found once. The chain links TRBV28 to TRBJ2-7; D is possibly TRBD1 (6 bases). The CDR3 covers 15 residues. Germline V lookup: CDR1 MDHEN, CDR2 SYDVKM. V was shortened by 6 bases and J by 0 bases, with 15 bases between the two germline ends. The CDR3 protein is CASSPRGLFSYEQYF. CDR3 bases: TGTGCCAGCAGCCCCAGGGGTCTTTTCTCCTACGAGCAGTACTTC.

The chain is built from TRBV21-1 and TRBJ2-1; the D segment call TRBD2 is taken from the table without a DNA check. TRBV21-1 is flagged as a pseudogene. CDR3 length: 20 amino acids. The CDR3 DNA sequence: TGTGCCAGCAGCAAAGTTAGGGGCGGGAGGGCCGTTGATGATTCCAATGAGCAGTTCTTC. This encodes CASSKVRGGRAVDDSNEQFF.

This chain links TRBV29-1 with TRBJ2-7, with D possibly being TRBD1 (6 bases). The CDR3 spans 11 residues. The germline V gene has CDR1 SQVTM and CDR2 ANQGSEA. The V end lost 7 bases, the J end lost 5 bases, and 12 bases lay between the germline ends. This CDR3 is CSGLHRDEQYF. The CDR3 region has the DNA TGCAGCGGTCTCCACAGGGACGAGCAGTACTTC.

The chain combines TRBV5-6 with TRBJ2-2, with 10 positions matching TRBD2. The germline V gene has CDR1 SGHDT and CDR2 YYEEEE. This CDR3 is built from 16 residues. V was clipped by 4 bases and J by 2 bases; unmatched bases: 5. The DNA of the CDR3 is TGTGCCAGCAGCCCCGGACTAGCGGTCAACACCGGGGAGCTGTTTTTT. Its protein is CASSPGLAVNTGELFF.

The V call is TRBV7-2, the J call TRBJ2-1, with 9 nucleotides matching TRBD2. The V segment lost 1 base and the J segment 3 bases; nucleotides outside the gene matches: 1. This CDR3 contains 15 residues. Germline V gives CDR1 SGHTA, CDR2 FQGNSA. CDR3 coding DNA: TGTGCCAGCAGCTTAGATAGCGGGAGCTACAATGAGCAGTTCTTC. Its translation is CASSLDSGSYNEQFF.

The chain recombines TRBV10-2 with TRBJ1-2, with 9 bases matching TRBD1. Germline-derived CDR1 and CDR2 are WSHSY and SAAADI. V lost 2 bases and J lost 4; bases outside the gene matches: 5. The CDR3 is made up of 15 amino acids. The CDR3: CASSEAGQGVYGYTF. The CDR3 DNA is TGCGCCAGCAGTGAGGCGGGACAGGGAGTCTATGGCTACACCTTC.

This rearrangement joins TRBV29-1 to TRBJ2-1, with 7 bases identical to TRBD1. Germline lookup yields CDR1 SQVTM and CDR2 ANQGSEA. V dropped 7 bases and J dropped 5; count of bases not matched to a gene: 20. This CDR3 is 17 amino acids long. CDR3 DNA sequence: TGCAGCGGACAGGGTTTTCCCGGACCAACAAATAACAATGAGCAGTTCTTC. Translating it yields CSGQGFPGPTNNNEQFF.

This sequence joins TRBV5-6 and TRBJ2-5; D remains ambiguous. The germline CDR1 and CDR2 sequences are SGHDT and YYEEEE. This CDR3 is built from 14 residues. V was trimmed by 0 bases and J by 4 bases, leaving 10 bases between them. The CDR3 DNA is TGTGCCAGCAGCTTGGTCCGGTCGGGAGAGACCCAGTACTTC. This codes for CASSLVRSGETQYF.

In DNA form, the CDR3 reads TGTGCCAGCAAGCGGACAGGGGCATACGAGCAGTACTTC. Its protein product is CASKRTGAYEQYF. This chain uses TRBV2 with TRBJ2-7, with TRBD1 identical over 9 bases. There are 13 residues in the CDR3. Unmatched junction bases numbered 5, after V lost 7 bases and J lost 4 bases. Germline-derived CDR1 and CDR2 are SNHLY and FYNNEI.

The table lists this clone with a count of one. The rearrangement joins TRBV6-1 to TRBJ2-7; D may be TRBD1 (6 bases). The CDR3 runs to 15 residues. Trimming took off 6 bases at V and 4 bases at J, with 19 bases between the two ends. Germline values: CDR1 MNHNS, CDR2 SASEGT. CDR3 in DNA: TGTGCCAGCAGAGCCCCCGGGACACAGTATTACGAGCAGTACTTC. Protein sequence: CASRAPGTQYYEQYF.

This chain joins TRBV6-5 and TRBJ2-2; D is ambiguous. Germline V CDR1 and CDR2: MNHEY, SVGAGI. CDR3 size: 12 residues. Trimming removed 3 bases at V and 5 bases at J, with 4 bases between. CDR3 in DNA: TGTGCCAGCAGTTATTCAACCGGGGAGCTGTTTTTT. This encodes CASSYSTGELFF.

This clone appeared once. The genes are TRBV2 and TRBJ1-5; D gene unclear. Between the trimmed V and J ends, which lost 4 bases and 0 bases, there was a span of 4 bases. This CDR3 has 13 amino acids. Germline values: CDR1 SNHLY, CDR2 FYNNEI. The CDR3 sequence is CASSGYSNQPQHF. DNA for the CDR3: TGTGCCAGCAGTGGCTATAGCAATCAGCCCCAGCATTTT.

This chain uses TRBV10-3 with TRBJ2-1; 8 bases align to TRBD2. CDR1 is ENHRY, CDR2 SYGVKD, per germline. Trimming cost V 4 bases and J 8 bases; bases outside gene matches: 16. The CDR3 loop spans 17 amino acids. The CDR3 region has the DNA TGTGCCATCAGTGGCCCCCAAGGGCGGGAGGAGTCCGATGAGCAGTTCTTC. Translated, it gives CAISGPQGREESDEQFF.

The V gene is TRBV30, the J gene TRBJ2-5; 7 bases fit TRBD2. The CDR3 contains 15 residues. J lost 4 bases, V lost 5 bases, and 13 bases had no gene match. Germline V gene sequence: CDR1 GTSNPN, CDR2 SVGIG (reference sequence). The CDR3 loop is CAWGPLERGRETQYF. In DNA form, the CDR3 reads TGTGCCTGGGGGCCCCTTGAGCGGGGAAGAGAGACCCAGTACTTC.

The chain is built from TRBV18 and TRBJ2-5; a possible D gene is TRBD2 (5 bases). V lost 2 bases and J 2 bases, leaving 12 bases between the germline ends. Germline V gene lookup returns CDR1 KGHSH and CDR2 LQKENI. This CDR3 is 15 amino acids long. The CDR3 protein is CASSPRTLAQETQYF. CDR3 nucleotides: TGTGCCAGCTCACCAAGGACCCTAGCTCAAGAGACCCAGTACTTC.

The chain has TRBV9 and TRBJ1-2; D might be TRBD1 (5 bases). Germline V gene lookup returns CDR1 SGDLS and CDR2 YYNGEE. CDR3 length: 15 residues. V was trimmed by 4 bases and J by 2 bases, leaving 15 bases between them. The CDR3 bases are TGTGCCAGCAGCCTCAACTCGGGGGGGAACTATGGCTACACCTTC. This translates into CASSLNSGGNYGYTF.

The V and J genes are TRBV11-3 and TRBJ2-1, with a possible D match to TRBD2 (6 bases). The V gene's germline CDR1 is SGHNT and CDR2 YENEEA. Trimming removed 1 base from V and 6 bases from J, with 19 bases in between. The CDR3 contains 17 residues. CDR3 in amino acids: CASSLGRERVTGNEQFF. The DNA for the CDR3 is TGTGCCAGCAGCTTAGGCAGGGAGCGGGTGACGGGCAATGAGCAGTTCTTC. The whole variable domain, filled in from reference TRBV11-3 and TRBJ2-1, reads EAGVVQSPRYKIIEKKQPVAFWCNPISGHNTLYWYLQNLGQGPELLIRYENEEAVDDSQLPKDRFSAERLKGVDSTLKIQPAELGDSAVYLCASSLGRERVTGNEQFFGPGTRLTVL.

The chain carries TRBV5-1 and TRBJ1-1; D not certain. This CDR3 spans 16 amino acids. In germline, CDR1 is SGHRS, CDR2 YFSETQ. Deletions cut 4 bases from V and 5 bases from J, with 21 bases between. This CDR3 reads CASSKSGSSTGTEAFF. DNA for the CDR3: TGCGCCAGCAGCAAGTCCGGGTCTTCGACGGGGACTGAAGCTTTCTTT.

The CDR3 loop reads CASGLDSGQPQHF. In nucleotides, the CDR3 is TGTGCTAGTGGTTTGGACTCGGGGCAGCCCCAGCATTTT. The V gene is TRBV12-5, the J gene TRBJ1-5; D remains unclear. Germline V gives CDR1 LGHNT, CDR2 FRNRAP. Between the trimmed V and J ends, which lost 1 base and 7 bases, there was a span of 8 bases. CDR3 length equals 13 residues.